The clone carrying this T cell receptor beta chain was recorded a few times. The source of the sample is a study of T-cell memory formation after mild COVID-19. Germline-derived CDR1 and CDR2 are MGHDK and SYGVNS. The CDR3 loop spans 13 amino acids. Trimming left V 3 bases short and J 4 bases short, with 10 bases between. Constant-segment primers served in 5'RACE that generated TCR alpha and TCR beta cDNA libraries bearing sample barcodes and UMIs. TCRdb redid the calling of the 5' RACE reads with MiXCR, one entry per CDR3 protein. This sample yields approximately 450,000 distinct CDR3 sequences, of which roughly 18% are seen a single time; 9% to 15% belongs to the top ten.

The receptor was derived from an adult woman who had mild COVID-19 (a few samples of this study predate the infection). Cell type and time point are not known. The sequencing sample was made of PBMCs or a T cell subset sorted from them (not recorded which). The V gene is TRBV25-1, the J gene TRBJ2-7; D is unresolved. CDR3: CASSDYPDYEQYF. For the CDR3, the DNA is TGTGCCAGCAGTGATTACCCAGATTACGAGCAGTACTTC.